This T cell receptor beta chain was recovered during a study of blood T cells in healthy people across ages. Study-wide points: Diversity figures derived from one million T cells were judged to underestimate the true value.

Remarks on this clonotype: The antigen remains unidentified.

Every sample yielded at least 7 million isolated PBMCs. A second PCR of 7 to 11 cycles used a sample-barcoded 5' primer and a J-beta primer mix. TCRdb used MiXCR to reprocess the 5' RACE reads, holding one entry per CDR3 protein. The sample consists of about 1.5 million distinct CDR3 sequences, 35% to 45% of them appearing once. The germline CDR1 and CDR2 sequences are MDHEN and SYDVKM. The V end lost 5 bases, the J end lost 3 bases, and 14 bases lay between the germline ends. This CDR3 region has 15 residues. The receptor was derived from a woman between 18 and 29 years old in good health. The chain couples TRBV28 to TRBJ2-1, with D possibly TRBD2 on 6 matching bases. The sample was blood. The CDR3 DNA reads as TGTGCCAGCAGTGCCACGACTAGATTCTACAATGAGCAGTTCTTC. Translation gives CASSATTRFYNEQFF.